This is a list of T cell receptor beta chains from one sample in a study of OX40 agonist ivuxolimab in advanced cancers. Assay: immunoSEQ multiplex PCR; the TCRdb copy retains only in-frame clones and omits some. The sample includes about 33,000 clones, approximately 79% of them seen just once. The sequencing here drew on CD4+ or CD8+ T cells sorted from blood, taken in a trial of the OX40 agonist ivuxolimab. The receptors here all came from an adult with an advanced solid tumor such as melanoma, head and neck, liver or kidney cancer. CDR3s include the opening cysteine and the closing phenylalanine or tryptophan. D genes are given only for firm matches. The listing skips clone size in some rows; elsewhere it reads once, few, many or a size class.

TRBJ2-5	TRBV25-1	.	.	CASSEYEETQYF	TGTGCCAGCAGTGAATACGAAGAGACCCAGTACTTC
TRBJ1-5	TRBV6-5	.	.	CASSRAYSNQPQHF	TGTGCCAGCAGCAGGGCATATAGCAATCAGCCCCAGCATTTT
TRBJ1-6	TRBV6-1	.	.	CASSVRPISSSYNSPLHF	TGTGCCAGCAGTGTACGCCCTATTTCAAGCTCCTATAATTCACCCCTCCACTTT
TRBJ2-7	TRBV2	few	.	CASSDGPASYEQYF	TGTGCCAGCAGTGACGGCCCAGCTTCCTACGAGCAGTACTTC
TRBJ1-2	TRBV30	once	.	CAWSPPTPFRGYTF	TGTGCCTGGAGTCCCCCTACCCCCTTCCGGGGCTACACCTTC
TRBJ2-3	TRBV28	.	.	CASSFQGGEDTQYF	TGTGCCAGCAGTTTTCAGGGGGGGGAAGATACGCAGTATTTT
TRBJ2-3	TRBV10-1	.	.	CASSPGGTTDTQYF	TGCGCCAGCAGTCCGGGTGGGACCACAGATACGCAGTATTTT
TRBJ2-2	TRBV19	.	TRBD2	CASRQPGLAGGGTGELFF	TGTGCCAGTAGACAACCGGGACTAGCGGGGGGCGGCACCGGGGAGCTGTTTTTT
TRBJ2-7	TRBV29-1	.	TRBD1	CSVPGTGYEQYF	TGCAGCGTGCCCGGGACAGGGTACGAGCAGTACTTC
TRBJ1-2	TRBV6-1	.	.	CASSEGTPRYGYTF	TGTGCCAGCAGTGAAGGGACACCACGCTATGGCTACACCTTC
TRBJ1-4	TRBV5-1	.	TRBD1	CASSPGTGTHEKLFF	TGCGCCAGCAGCCCGGGGACAGGGACCCACGAAAAACTGTTTTTT
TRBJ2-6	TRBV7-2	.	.	CASSLKDLSGANVLTF	TGTGCCAGCAGCTTGAAGGACCTCTCTGGGGCCAACGTCCTGACTTTC
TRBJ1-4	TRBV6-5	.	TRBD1	CASRDTGGMNEKLFF	TGTGCCAGCAGGGATACAGGGGGGATGAATGAAAAACTGTTTTTT
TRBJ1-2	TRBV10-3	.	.	CAIPLGAGATNYGYTF	TGTGCCATTCCCCTTGGGGCCGGAGCCACTAACTATGGCTACACCTTC
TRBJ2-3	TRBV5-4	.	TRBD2	CASSLSPGLAGGTDTQYF	TGTGCCAGCAGCTTGAGCCCTGGACTAGCGGGGGGTACAGATACGCAGTATTTT
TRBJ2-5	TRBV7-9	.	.	CASSLRVRGEETQYF	TGTGCCAGCAGCTTAAGGGTCAGGGGAGAAGAGACCCAGTACTTC
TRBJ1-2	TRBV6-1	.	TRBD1	CASSEWAGTGDYGYTF	TGTGCCAGCAGTGAGTGGGCCGGGACAGGGGACTATGGCTACACCTTC
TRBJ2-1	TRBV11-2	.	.	CASSFVSGAEQFF	TGTGCCAGCAGCTTCGTCTCCGGGGCTGAGCAGTTCTTC
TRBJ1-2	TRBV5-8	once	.	CASSLWSSGEVNYGYTF	TGTGCCAGCAGCTTGTGGAGTTCAGGGGAGGTTAACTATGGCTACACCTTC
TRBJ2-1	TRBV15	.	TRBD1	CATSPDRAYNEQFF	TGTGCCACCAGCCCGGACAGGGCCTACAATGAGCAGTTCTTC
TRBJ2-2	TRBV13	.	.	CASSSGATGELFF	TGTGCCAGCAGCTCCGGGGCCACCGGGGAGCTGTTTTTT
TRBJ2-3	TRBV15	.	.	CATSIHRQGGPRRTDTQYF	TGTGCCACCAGCATACACCGCCAGGGGGGCCCCCGTCGCACAGATACGCAGTATTTT
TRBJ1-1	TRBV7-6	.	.	CASSLTRGTEAFF	TGTGCCAGCAGCTTGACCAGGGGCACTGAAGCTTTCTTT
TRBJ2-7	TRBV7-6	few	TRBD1	CASSLVQSGQGSPEQYF	TGTGCCAGCAGCTTAGTACAGTCGGGACAGGGGTCGCCGGAGCAGTACTTC
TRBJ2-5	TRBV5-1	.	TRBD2	CASSLGLAGVFQETQYF	TGCGCCAGCAGCTTGGGACTAGCGGGGGTCTTCCAAGAGACCCAGTACTTC
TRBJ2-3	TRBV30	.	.	CAWSPGHTDTQYF	TGTGCCTGGAGTCCGGGGCACACAGATACGCAGTATTTT
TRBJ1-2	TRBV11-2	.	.	CASTLAGTPGYTF	TGTGCCAGCACCTTGGCGGGGACCCCTGGCTACACCTTC
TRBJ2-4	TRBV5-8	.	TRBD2	CASSFLGGGDLAKNIQYF	TGTGCCAGCAGCTTTTTGGGCGGGGGGGACCTAGCCAAAAACATTCAGTACTTC
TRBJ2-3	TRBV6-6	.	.	CAGSSKGAGTDTQYF	TGTGCCGGCAGCTCCAAAGGGGCTGGCACAGATACGCAGTATTTT
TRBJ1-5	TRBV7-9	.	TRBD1	CASSLWDRATYSNQPQHF	TGTGCCAGCAGCTTATGGGACAGGGCTACTTATAGCAATCAGCCCCAGCATTTT
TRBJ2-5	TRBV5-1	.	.	CASSSGAETQYF	TGCGCCAGCAGCTCCGGAGCAGAGACCCAGTACTTC
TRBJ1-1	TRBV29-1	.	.	CSSRRNTEAFF	TGCAGCTCGAGGAGGAACACTGAAGCTTTCTTT
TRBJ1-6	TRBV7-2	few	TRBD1	CASSSTGGHSPLHF	TGTGCCAGCAGCTCAACAGGGGGTCATTCACCCCTCCACTTT
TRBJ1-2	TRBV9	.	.	CASSVLPGGFGTHYGYTF	TGTGCCAGCAGCGTCCTTCCTGGGGGTTTTGGGACGCACTATGGCTACACCTTC
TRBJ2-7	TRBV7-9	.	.	CASSLARGGGVEQYF	TGTGCCAGCAGCTTAGCGCGGGGAGGGGGCGTAGAGCAGTACTTC
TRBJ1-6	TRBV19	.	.	CASSIGNSPLHF	TGTGCCAGTAGTATTGGGAATTCACCCCTCCACTTT
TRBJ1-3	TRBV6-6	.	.	CASSRPGTGNTIYF	TGTGCCAGCAGTCGGCCAGGGACTGGAAACACCATATATTTT
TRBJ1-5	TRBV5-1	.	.	CASSPEGRGWRQPQHF	TGCGCCAGCAGCCCGGAGGGAAGGGGATGGAGACAGCCCCAGCATTTT
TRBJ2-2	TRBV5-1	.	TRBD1	CASSVQGDTGELFF	TGCGCCAGCAGCGTACAGGGGGACACCGGGGAGCTGTTTTTT
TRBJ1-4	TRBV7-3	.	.	CASSLTWGYEKLFF	TGTGCCAGCAGCTTGACCTGGGGGTATGAAAAACTGTTTTTT
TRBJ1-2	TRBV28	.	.	CASRRDLRVNYGYTF	TGTGCCAGCAGACGGGACCTTCGCGTCAACTATGGCTACACCTTC
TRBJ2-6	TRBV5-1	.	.	CASSLMVGSGANVLTF	TGCGCCAGCAGCTTGATGGTGGGCTCTGGGGCCAACGTCCTGACTTTC
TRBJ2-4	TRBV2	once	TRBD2	CASSIQMGGREAKNIQYF	TGTGCCAGCAGTATCCAAATGGGGGGGAGGGAAGCCAAAAACATTCAGTACTTC
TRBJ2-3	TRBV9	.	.	CASSVAMEDTQYF	TGTGCCAGCAGCGTAGCTATGGAAGATACGCAGTATTTT
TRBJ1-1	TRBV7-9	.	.	CASSLRIENTEAFF	TGTGCCAGCAGCTTGCGAATCGAGAACACTGAAGCTTTCTTT
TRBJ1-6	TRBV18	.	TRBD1	CASSPLTGNNSPLHF	TGTGCCAGCTCACCATTGACAGGGAACAATTCACCCCTCCACTTT
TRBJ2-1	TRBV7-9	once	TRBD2	CASSPGTSGAGGEQFF	TGTGCCAGCAGCCCCGGGACTAGCGGGGCCGGGGGTGAGCAGTTCTTC
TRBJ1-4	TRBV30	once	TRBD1	CAWSRGQGGEKLFF	TGTGCCTGGAGTCGGGGACAGGGAGGTGAAAAACTGTTTTTT
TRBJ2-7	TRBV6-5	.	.	CASSYSRTVSNEQYF	TGTGCCAGCAGTTACTCCAGGACAGTTTCTAACGAGCAGTACTTC
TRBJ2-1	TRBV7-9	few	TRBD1	CASSSRDRSTYNEQFF	TGTGCCAGCAGCTCCCGGGACAGATCCACTTACAATGAGCAGTTCTTC
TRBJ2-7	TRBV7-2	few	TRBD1	CASSLVWGQGYEQYF	TGTGCCAGCAGCTTAGTATGGGGACAGGGCTACGAGCAGTACTTC
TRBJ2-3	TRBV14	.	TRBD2	CASSPRGGGDTQYF	TGTGCCAGCAGCCCTCGCGGCGGGGGAGATACGCAGTATTTT
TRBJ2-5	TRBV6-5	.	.	CASSYGHGSRETQYF	TGTGCCAGCAGTTACGGTCATGGTTCCAGGGAGACCCAGTACTTC
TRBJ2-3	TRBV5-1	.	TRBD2	CASSDSGGKADTQYF	TGCGCCAGCAGCGATAGCGGGGGGAAGGCAGATACGCAGTATTTT
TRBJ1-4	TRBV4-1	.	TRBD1	CASSLRDRGEKLFF	TGCGCCAGCAGCCTCCGGGACAGGGGTGAAAAACTGTTTTTT